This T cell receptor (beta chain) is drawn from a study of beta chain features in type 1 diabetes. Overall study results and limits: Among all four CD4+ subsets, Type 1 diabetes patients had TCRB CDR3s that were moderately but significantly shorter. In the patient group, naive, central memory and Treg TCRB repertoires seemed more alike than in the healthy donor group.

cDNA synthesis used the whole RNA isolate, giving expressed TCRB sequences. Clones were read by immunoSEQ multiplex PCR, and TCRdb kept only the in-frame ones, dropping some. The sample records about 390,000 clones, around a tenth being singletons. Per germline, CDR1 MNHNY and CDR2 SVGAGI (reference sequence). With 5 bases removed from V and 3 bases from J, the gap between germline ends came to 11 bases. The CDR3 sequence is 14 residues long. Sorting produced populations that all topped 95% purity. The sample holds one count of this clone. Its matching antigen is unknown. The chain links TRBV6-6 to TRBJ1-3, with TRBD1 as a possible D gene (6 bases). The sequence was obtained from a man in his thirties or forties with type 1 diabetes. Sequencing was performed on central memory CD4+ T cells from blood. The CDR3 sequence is CASSNRDIGNTIYF. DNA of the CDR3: TGTGCCAGCAGTAACCGGGACATTGGAAACACCATATATTTT.